These T cell receptor beta chains were read from a single sample in a study of shared clonotypes between healthy human individuals. Method: immunoSEQ multiplex PCR; TCRdb's copy keeps in-frame clones and lacks some. This sample yields over 2 million clones, of which 90% to 95% are seen a single time; approximately 0.13% belongs to the top ten. The source material was naive CD4+ T cells sorted from blood. The origin of the receptors is a man aged 18 to 30 in good health. CDR3s include the opening cysteine and the closing phenylalanine or tryptophan. The order of the fields is J gene, clone size, D gene, V gene, CDR3 DNA, CDR3 protein. The D gene is left open where the match is weak. Clone size is shown for a subset of rows, as once, few, many or a class of expanded clone.

TRBJ1-5,-,TRBD1,TRBV6-6,TGTGCCAGCAAAACGGACAGGGGGCGGAATCAGCCCCAGCATTTT,CASKTDRGRNQPQHF
TRBJ2-7,-,TRBD1,TRBV11-3,TGTGCCAGCAGCCCGGGGACAGGGGGCTACGAGCAGTACTTC,CASSPGTGGYEQYF
TRBJ2-5,-,-,TRBV30,TGTGCCTGGAGTTACGGGGAGACCCAGTACTTC,CAWSYGETQYF
TRBJ1-2,-,-,TRBV5-6,TGTGCCAGCAGCTTGGCCGGACCCTATGGCTACACCTTC,CASSLAGPYGYTF
TRBJ2-7,-,-,TRBV7-2,TGTGCCAGCAGCTTAGGACCCTCCAGCGGCAATCCCTACGAGCAGTACTTC,CASSLGPSSGNPYEQYF
TRBJ2-5,-,TRBD2,TRBV28,TGTGCCAGCAGTTTTTACGGGACTAGAAGAGAGACCCAGTACTTC,CASSFYGTRRETQYF
TRBJ2-5,-,-,TRBV5-6,TGTGCCAGCACGCGGGGACTTCAAGAGACCCAGTACTTC,CASTRGLQETQYF
TRBJ1-2,-,TRBD1,TRBV27,TGTGCCAGCACCCTCCCGAACAGGGGCGAAGGCTACACCTTC,CASTLPNRGEGYTF
TRBJ2-7,-,TRBD2,TRBV30,TGTGCCTGGAGTGTACCGCGGGAGGGCAGGTACGAGCAGTACTTC,CAWSVPREGRYEQYF
TRBJ1-1,once,-,TRBV18,TGTGCCAGCTCACCCCGTAGGGCAGCCGGTGAGACTGAAGCTTTCTTT,CASSPRRAAGETEAFF
TRBJ2-7,-,-,TRBV5-1,TGCGCCAGCAGCTCACTTGGTGGGGGGACATCACTTTACGAGCAGTACTTC,CASSSLGGGTSLYEQYF
TRBJ1-2,-,-,TRBV30,TGTGCCTGGAGTTTACGGGGGGCGCCGGCTAACTATGGCTACACCTTC,CAWSLRGAPANYGYTF
TRBJ2-7,-,TRBD1,TRBV6-5,TGTGCCAGCAGCCCAACAGGGGCCAGATGGTACTTC,CASSPTGARWYF
TRBJ1-2,-,TRBD1,TRBV27,TGTGCCAGCAGTTTAGGGACAGGGAGAAACTATGGCTACACCTTC,CASSLGTGRNYGYTF
TRBJ1-4,-,-,TRBV6-6,TGTGCCAGCAGCTCATGGGACGTTGCAACTAATGAAAAACTGTTTTTT,CASSSWDVATNEKLFF
TRBJ2-7,few,-,TRBV7-6,TGTGCCAGCAGCTTAGAGGGAGCTTACGAGCAGTACTTC,CASSLEGAYEQYF
TRBJ2-3,-,TRBD1,TRBV5-4,TGTGCCAGCAGCTTGACGACAGGGGGGGATACGCAGTATTTT,CASSLTTGGDTQYF
TRBJ2-1,-,-,TRBV2,TGTGCCAGCACCCGGCTCGGGACTGGCAACAATGAGCAGTTCTTC,CASTRLGTGNNEQFF
TRBJ2-7,-,-,TRBV2,TGTGCCAGCAGTGAAGACTTCTACGAGCAGTACTTC,CASSEDFYEQYF
TRBJ1-1,-,-,TRBV19,TGTGCCAGTAGCATTCGGGGGGACACTGAAGCTTTCTTT,CASSIRGDTEAFF
TRBJ1-1,once,TRBD1,TRBV10-3,TGTGCCATCAGCGGGACAGGGGTGCCAATGAACACTGAAGCTTTCTTT,CAISGTGVPMNTEAFF
TRBJ2-7,once,-,TRBV5-1,TGCGCCAGCAGCTTGGGGGGGACACATTCCTACGAGCAGTACTTC,CASSLGGTHSYEQYF
TRBJ1-3,-,TRBD1,TRBV11-2,TGTGCCAGCAGCTTAGGGGGACAGCCGAACACCATATATTTT,CASSLGGQPNTIYF
TRBJ1-3,-,-,TRBV6-5,TGTGCCAGCAGAGAGGGAATTCGAAACACCATATATTTT,CASREGIRNTIYF
TRBJ2-7,-,-,TRBV11-2,TGTGCCAGCAGCTCGGGACTCACCTACGAGCAGTACTTC,CASSSGLTYEQYF
TRBJ1-6,once,-,TRBV5-6,TGTGCCAGCAGCTTTCGGCCTCCCGATAATTCACCCCTCCACTTT,CASSFRPPDNSPLHF
TRBJ2-1,-,TRBD2,TRBV4-3,TGCGCCAGCAGCCAAGATATGTCGGGAGGTGAGCAGTTCTTC,CASSQDMSGGEQFF
TRBJ2-7,-,-,TRBV10-3,TGTGCCATCAGTGTACAAACCTCGACCTACGAGCAGTACTTC,CAISVQTSTYEQYF
TRBJ2-3,-,-,TRBV7-9,TGTGCCAGCAGCTTAGGGACTAGCACAGATACGCAGTATTTT,CASSLGTSTDTQYF
TRBJ2-1,-,-,TRBV4-1,TGCGCCAGCAGCCAAGATGGAGGGCGTAACAATGAGCAGTTCTTC,CASSQDGGRNNEQFF
TRBJ2-7,once,-,TRBV28,TGTGCCAGCAGTTTGGACAGTACTGAGGAGCAGTACTTC,CASSLDSTEEQYF
TRBJ2-5,-,-,TRBV4-1,TGCGCCAGCAGCCAACCCTTGGGGACCCAGTACTTC,CASSQPLGTQYF
TRBJ2-3,-,TRBD2,TRBV27,TGTGCCAGCATGGGGCTAGCGGCCACAGATACGCAGTATTTT,CASMGLAATDTQYF
TRBJ2-7,-,TRBD1,TRBV25-1,TGTGCCAGCAGTGAATTTTCCGGACAGGGGTACGAGCAGTACTTC,CASSEFSGQGYEQYF
TRBJ2-7,-,TRBD1,TRBV18,TGTGCCAGCTCACCATCGTTCGCAGGGGGAAGGACCTACGAGCAGTACTTC,CASSPSFAGGRTYEQYF
TRBJ1-1,-,TRBD1,TRBV7-8,TGTGCCAGCAGCCAGGACAGGGGGCATGCTTTCTTT,CASSQDRGHAFF
TRBJ1-2,-,-,TRBV5-1,TGCGCCAGCAGCTTAGAGGACGCTCGCTATGGCTACACCTTC,CASSLEDARYGYTF
TRBJ1-2,-,-,TRBV6-5,TGTGCCAGCAAAACTCGCTGGTCCTCGGACTATGGCTACACCTTC,CASKTRWSSDYGYTF
TRBJ1-5,-,-,TRBV18,TGTGCCAGCTCACCGTATTGGACCGCCGGGAGCAATCAGCCCCAGCATTTT,CASSPYWTAGSNQPQHF
TRBJ1-4,-,-,TRBV6-5,TGTGCCAGCACCCGAGGGGCAACTAATGAAAAACTGTTTTTT,CASTRGATNEKLFF
TRBJ2-7,-,-,TRBV6-1,TGTGCCAGCAGTGCAACCGGGCCCGCCCTGGCCTACGAGCAGTACTTC,CASSATGPALAYEQYF
TRBJ2-4,-,-,TRBV5-5,TGTGCCAGCAGCTTATGGGGGGCCCCGATTCAGTACTTC,CASSLWGAPIQYF
TRBJ2-1,-,TRBD1,TRBV5-1,TGCGCCAGCAGCTTGGAAGCGACAGGGGGATACAATGAGCAGTTCTTC,CASSLEATGGYNEQFF
TRBJ1-2,-,-,TRBV14,TGTGCCAGCAGCCAAGCCGGGGGAAGAGCAGGCTACACCTTC,CASSQAGGRAGYTF
TRBJ1-6,once,-,TRBV30,TGTGCCTGGAGGGGGGGTGGCTCCTATAATTCACCCCTCCACTTT,CAWRGGGSYNSPLHF
TRBJ1-4,-,-,TRBV19,TGTGCCAGTAGCCCCCTTGACAGCCGTTATGAAAAACTGTTTTTT,CASSPLDSRYEKLFF
TRBJ1-2,-,-,TRBV2,TGTGCCAGCAGTGTGGTGACAGGACACGGCTACACCTTC,CASSVVTGHGYTF
TRBJ1-5,once,-,TRBV5-4,TGTGCCACCCAGCTAGGGGGGCCAGGAAGCAATCAGCCCCAGCATTTT,CATQLGGPGSNQPQHF